This T cell receptor (beta chain) appears in the sequencing data of a study of CD8 T cells in Susac syndrome. The patients with Susac syndrome satisfied recently defined diagnostic criteria for either definite or probable disease. Negative isolation was used for CD8+ and CD4+ T cells and FACS enrichment for TEMRA cells. General study findings and limits: The CD4+ T cell repertoire of patients with Susac syndrome showed no detectable clonal expansion.

This CDR3 comprises 12 residues. Trimming cost V 1 base and J 7 bases, with 5 bases left between them. Germline loops: CDR1 MDHEN, CDR2 SYDVKM. For this clonotype: Its antigen is unidentified.

The RNA input was 0.5 to 1 ug, and it was reverse transcribed with random hexamers. Each CDR3 protein is one row after TCRdb ran MiXCR on the immunoSEQ multiplex PCR reads. The table lists over 65,000 distinct CDR3 sequences, about 92% of them singletons. The V call is TRBV28, the J call TRBJ1-5, with unresolved D. The source of this sequence is a human donor with Susac syndrome. What was sequenced was CD4+ T cells from PBMCs. The CDR3 bases are TGTGCCAGCAGTTTATCCGGCCAGCCCCAGCATTTT. Translated, it gives CASSLSGQPQHF.